One sample yielded the 27 T cell receptor beta chains listed below, sequenced in a study of cytomegalovirus exposure and HLA in healthy donors. PCR was performed using 60 Vbeta and 13 Jbeta primers. Only in-frame clones appear in the TCRdb table, and some are missing; sequencing was by immunoSEQ multiplex PCR. The sample consists of about 89,000 clones, about 80% of them appearing once. Sequencing was carried out using PBMCs. These receptor sequences come from a male donor in good health and CMV-seronegative.

The chain uses TRBV10-3 and TRBJ2-3; 12 bases line up with TRBD2. In germline, CDR1 is ENHRY, CDR2 SYGVKD. Trimming removed 3 bases from V and 5 bases from J; junction bases left unmatched: 6. There are 16 residues in the CDR3. The CDR3 DNA follows: TGTGCCATCAGTGATCCTAGCGGGAGGGCCCGAGATACGCAGTATTTT. It yields the protein CAISDPSGRARDTQYF.

The CDR3 DNA is TGTGCCAGCAGTTTATCCCCCATTGCAGGGGTCGGCCAGCCCCAGCATTTT. This encodes CASSLSPIAGVGQPQHF. The chain is built from TRBV27 and TRBJ1-5; D is perhaps TRBD1 (6 bases). Germline assignment: CDR1 MNHEY and CDR2 SMNVEV (reference sequence). V gave up 0 bases and J gave up 7 bases, with 19 bases separating them. The CDR3 covers 17 residues.

As concerns this clone: The identical CDR3 is also encoded by other nucleotide sequences in the sample. The chain is built from TRBV10-3 and TRBJ1-1; D ambiguous. The CDR3 has 13 residues. The germline CDR1 and CDR2 sequences are ENHRY and SYGVKD. V was pared by 6 bases and J by 4 bases, with 12 bases between. The CDR3 DNA sequence: TGTGCCATCAGACTCCAGCGGGGCACTGAAGCTTTCTTT. This gives the protein CAIRLQRGTEAFF.

V and J are TRBV29-1 and TRBJ2-7, with a tentative D call TRBD1 (5 bases). The germline V gene has CDR1 SQVTM and CDR2 ANQGSEA. V was shortened by 7 bases and J by 0 bases, with 16 bases between the two germline ends. This CDR3 contains 14 residues. The CDR3 sequence: CSAARVLGSYEQYF. CDR3 sequence (DNA): TGCAGCGCAGCCAGGGTACTGGGCTCCTACGAGCAGTACTTC.

This sequence joins TRBV19 and TRBJ1-2, with TRBD1 as a possible D gene (5 bases). CDR1 is LNHDA, CDR2 SQIVND, per germline (reference sequence). V gave up 4 bases and J gave up 5 bases, with 17 bases separating them. This CDR3 is 15 amino acids long. CDR3: CASSTSGSHPYGYTF. CDR3 in DNA: TGTGCCAGTAGTACGTCAGGGTCCCATCCTTATGGCTACACCTTC.

This clone occurred a few times. The rearrangement uses TRBV2 and TRBJ2-1, with D perhaps matching TRBD2 (5 bases). The CDR3 extends over 14 amino acids. With 6 bases removed from V and 0 bases from J, the gap between germline ends came to 9 bases. The germline V gene encodes CDR1 SNHLY and CDR2 FYNNEI. The CDR3 spells CASSGVSSYNEQFF. CDR3 in DNA: TGTGCCAGCAGCGGGGTAAGCTCCTACAATGAGCAGTTCTTC.

J is TRBJ1-2 and V is TRBV5-1; a possible D gene is TRBD1 (5 bases). Germline values: CDR1 SGHRS, CDR2 YFSETQ. CDR3 length: 15 residues. V lost 0 bases and J lost 3, with 12 bases in between. CDR3 sequence: CASSLERGTHYGYTF. CDR3 bases: TGCGCCAGCAGCTTGGAGCGGGGGACCCACTATGGCTACACCTTC.

V is TRBV28 and J is TRBJ1-5, with 8 bases lining up with TRBD1. The germline V gene encodes CDR1 MDHEN and CDR2 SYDVKM. The CDR3 runs 15 residues. J lost 6 bases, V lost 2 bases, and 6 bases had no gene match. In DNA form, the CDR3 reads TGTGCCAGCAGTTTAGGGGACAGGTACTTTCAGCCCCAGCATTTT. This translates into CASSLGDRYFQPQHF.

This clone was recorded only once. J is TRBJ2-1 and V is TRBV19, with TRBD2 as a possible D gene (5 bases). CDR3 length: 17 residues. V dropped 7 bases and J dropped 0 bases, with 19 bases sitting between them. Germline-derived CDR1 and CDR2 are LNHDA and SQIVND (reference sequence). In DNA form, the CDR3 reads TGTGCCAGTAAAAGGGAGCCTTTCTGGGGCTCCTACAATGAGCAGTTCTTC. Translating gives CASKREPFWGSYNEQFF.

The chain employs TRBV19 and TRBJ2-5; TRBD1 matches at 10 bases. The J call may be incorrect, as the DNA end agrees better with TRBJ2-7. The CDR3 extends over 14 amino acids. The germline CDR1 and CDR2 sequences are LNHDA and SQIVND (reference sequence). CDR3 protein: CASSGGTGDYEQYF. The CDR3 nucleotides read TGTGCCAGTAGTGGCGGGACAGGGGACTACGAGCAGTACTTC.

The rearrangement uses TRBV7-8 and TRBJ1-4, with D possibly matching TRBD1 (6 bases). The CDR3 runs to 14 residues. Germline V gene lookup returns CDR1 SGHVS and CDR2 FQNEAQ. Between the trimmed V and J ends, which lost 4 bases and 0 bases, there was a span of 6 bases. The CDR3 DNA sequence: TGTGCCAGCAGCTGGACAGCAACTAATGAAAAACTGTTTTTT. Its protein product is CASSWTATNEKLFF.

The rearrangement links TRBV6-1 to TRBJ1-3, with D possibly being TRBD1 (5 bases). The CDR3 loop spans 14 amino acids. V was pared by 5 bases and J by 1 base, with 9 bases between. Germline CDR1 and CDR2: MNHNS and SASEGT. For the CDR3, the DNA is TGTGCCAGCAGTATCGACAGATCTGGAAACACCATATATTTT. This gives the protein CASSIDRSGNTIYF.

This rearrangement joins TRBV18 to TRBJ1-6; D possibly corresponds to TRBD1 (5 bases). V lost 5 bases, J lost 8 bases, and 13 bases lay in between. Germline lookup yields CDR1 KGHSH and CDR2 LQKENI. The CDR3 contains 14 residues. CDR3 sequence reads: CASSRDAGDSPLHF. The CDR3 coding sequence is TGTGCCAGCTCAAGGGACGCGGGGGATTCACCCCTCCACTTT.

The chain joins TRBV5-6 to TRBJ2-7; 7 nucleotides align to TRBD2. The junction had 8 bases not matched to a gene; V was cut back by 6 bases and J by 2 bases. The germline V gene has CDR1 SGHDT and CDR2 YYEEEE. The CDR3 contains 14 residues. The CDR3 spells CASTPGRAPYEQYF. The CDR3 DNA reads as TGTGCCAGCACCCCAGGGAGGGCACCCTACGAGCAGTACTTC.

The chain has TRBV18 and TRBJ2-5, with D possibly matching TRBD2 (6 bases). The J call may be wrong; the DNA end is better matched by TRBJ2-7. This CDR3 spans 12 amino acids. The germline V gene has CDR1 KGHSH and CDR2 LQKENI. DNA for the CDR3: TGTGCCAGCTCGGTAGGAGGGAGCGAGCAGTACTTC. Amino acids: CASSVGGSEQYF.

The rearrangement joins TRBV25-1 to TRBJ2-5; a possible D gene is TRBD1 (5 bases). The V gene's germline CDR1 is MGHDK and CDR2 SYGVNS. V was cut by 6 bases and J by 4 bases, with 15 bases left in between. CDR3 length equals 14 residues. CDR3 coding DNA: TGTGCCAGCAGCCCGCCCCCAGGGCTAGAGACCCAGTACTTC. Its protein product is CASSPPPGLETQYF.

V usage is TRBV7-9 and J usage is TRBJ2-2, with a weak D call TRBD1 (5 bases). The CDR3 runs to 14 residues. Germline CDR1 SEHNR, CDR2 FQNEAQ (reference sequence). V lost 2 bases and J lost 4, with 8 bases in between. The CDR3, as DNA: TGTGCCAGCAGCTTATTCCAGGGCACCGGGGAGCTGTTTTTT. This gives the protein CASSLFQGTGELFF. Supplemented by reference TRBV7-9 and TRBJ2-2, the full variable domain reads DTGVSQNPRHKITKRGQNVTFRCDPISEHNRLYWYRQTLGQGPEFLTYFQNEAQLEKSRLLSDRFSAERPKGSFSTLEIQRTEQGDSAMYLCASSLFQGTGELFFGEGSRLTVL.

The table lists this clone with a few counts. This chain joins TRBV6-5 and TRBJ1-1; D might be TRBD1 (6 bases). Trimming pared 10 bases from V and 4 bases from J, leaving 19 bases between. Germline assignment: CDR1 MNHEY and CDR2 SVGAGI. The CDR3 runs to 14 residues. The CDR3 spells CANLQGGGGTEAFF. The CDR3, as DNA: TGTGCCAACCTGCAGGGAGGGGGGGGCACTGAAGCTTTCTTT.

This chain uses TRBV25-1 with TRBJ2-7; 10 nucleotides align to TRBD1. With V trimmed by 7 bases and J by 2 bases, 5 bases remained unmatched. This CDR3 comprises 14 residues. Per the germline V gene, CDR1 is MGHDK and CDR2 is SYGVNS. This CDR3 reads CASNDRGPPYEQYF. CDR3 nucleotides: TGTGCCAGCAACGACAGGGGGCCCCCCTACGAGCAGTACTTC.

This sequence joins TRBV5-6 and TRBJ1-2; no clear D. This CDR3 spans 15 amino acids. Germline loops: CDR1 SGHDT, CDR2 YYEEEE. V was clipped by 2 bases and J by 0 bases, with 11 bases between them. This CDR3 is CASSFAPAANYGYTF. CDR3 coding DNA: TGTGCCAGCAGCTTCGCCCCGGCGGCTAACTATGGCTACACCTTC.

The chain uses TRBV18 and TRBJ2-2; D gene uncertain. Germline-derived CDR1 and CDR2 are KGHSH and LQKENI. V lost 2 bases to trimming and J lost 2 bases, with 6 bases between them. This CDR3 has 14 residues. CDR3 amino acids: CASSPDLNTGELFF. The CDR3 DNA follows: TGTGCCAGCTCACCAGACTTAAACACCGGGGAGCTGTTTTTT.

The V and J genes are TRBV5-1 and TRBJ2-5; 9 nucleotides line up with TRBD2. The CDR3 is 16 residues long. Germline V lookup: CDR1 SGHRS, CDR2 YFSETQ. V dropped 4 bases and J dropped 2; count of bases not matched to a gene: 9. The CDR3 region is CASSRRSGSLQETQYF. CDR3 nucleotide sequence: TGCGCCAGCAGCCGCCGTAGCGGGAGCCTTCAAGAGACCCAGTACTTC.

This clone was observed a handful of times. The V gene is TRBV4-3, the J gene TRBJ2-3, with 7 bases lining up with TRBD1. CDR1 is LGHNA and CDR2 is YSLEER in the germline V gene. Trimming at V came to 4 bases and at J to 4 bases, leaving 11 bases not matched to a gene. The CDR3 sequence is 16 residues long. CDR3: CASSPTGAGAADTQYF. The DNA of the CDR3 is TGCGCCAGCAGCCCCACAGGGGCCGGGGCGGCAGATACGCAGTATTTT.

The chain recombines TRBV6-1 with TRBJ1-5; D remains ambiguous. Germline loops: CDR1 MNHNS, CDR2 SASEGT. CDR3 length: 16 residues. Deletions cut 3 bases from V and 4 bases from J, with 16 bases between. The CDR3 region has the DNA TGTGCCAGCAGTGATCCCTCAGGCCAGATTAATCAGCCCCAGCATTTT. It specifies CASSDPSGQINQPQHF.

The chain recombines TRBV7-6 with TRBJ2-7; 7 bases match TRBD1. The V and J ends lost 4 bases and 0 bases, in that order; junction bases with no gene match: 6. The CDR3 covers 15 residues. CDR1 SGHVS and CDR2 FNYEAQ come from the germline V gene. The CDR3 DNA is TGTGCCAGCAGCTCGGGCACAGGGGACTCCTACGAGCAGTACTTC. Translating gives CASSSGTGDSYEQYF. Full variable domain (missing parts from reference TRBV7-6 and TRBJ2-7): GAGVSQSPRYKVTKRGQDVALRCDPISGHVSLYWYRQALGQGPEFLTYFNYEAQQDKSGLPNDRFSAERPEGSISTLTIQRTEQRDSAMYRCASSSGTGDSYEQYFGPGTRLTVT.

The rearrangement joins TRBV19 to TRBJ1-3, with 8 bases identical to TRBD1. This CDR3 is 14 amino acids long. Per germline, CDR1 LNHDA and CDR2 SQIVND (reference sequence). V lost 5 bases and J lost 2; bases outside the gene matches: 2. CDR3 sequence: CASSEQGAGNTIYF. The CDR3, as DNA: TGTGCCAGTAGTGAACAGGGGGCTGGAAACACCATATATTTT.

The V and J genes are TRBV4-1 and TRBJ1-4; possible D gene TRBD1, 5 bases. Looked up from germline, CDR1 is MGHRA and CDR2 is YSYEKL. The CDR3 loop spans 15 amino acids. The V end lost 0 bases, the J end lost 8 bases, and 13 bases lay between the germline ends. The DNA for the CDR3 is TGCGCCAGCAGCCAAGATGGAAGCCGGGGGGAAAAACTGTTTTTT. It specifies CASSQDGSRGEKLFF.